These 25 T cell receptor beta chains came from one sample sequenced in a study of spatial heterogeneity in lung cancer. As for time point: blood at routine non-recurrence follow-up after resection. TCRdb reanalysed the 5' RACE reads using MiXCR and keeps one entry per CDR3 protein. The top ten hold approximately 26% of the sample, which has roughly 32,000 distinct CDR3 sequences, about 10% seen once. The sequencing used PBMCs, collected at follow-up. All receptors come from a female donor with early-stage non-small cell lung cancer.

The chain combines TRBV5-1 with TRBJ1-4, with D tentatively TRBD1 (6 bases). CDR1 is SGHRS and CDR2 is YFSETQ in the germline V gene. CDR3 length equals 15 residues. V was shortened by 4 bases and J by 4 bases, with 14 bases between the two germline ends. CDR3 bases: TGCGCCAGCAGCCCGACCGGGACAAATAATGAAAAACTGTTTTTT. This sequence encodes CASSPTGTNNEKLFF.

V gene TRBV5-1 combines with J gene TRBJ2-5, with 9 bases identical to TRBD2. With V trimmed by 4 bases and J by 2 bases, 12 bases remained unmatched. The CDR3 extends over 17 amino acids. Per germline, CDR1 SGHRS and CDR2 YFSETQ. Here the CDR3 DNA reads TGCGCCAGCAGCGCGCCCCGTAGCGGGGGCCGACAAGAGACCCAGTACTTC. It is translated as CASSAPRSGGRQETQYF.

The chain recombines TRBV6-5 with TRBJ1-2; weak D call: TRBD1 (5 bases). V was cut by 7 bases and J by 6 bases, with 18 bases left in between. CDR1 and CDR2 from the germline V gene are MNHEY and SVGAGI. The CDR3 length is 14 residues. CDR3 region: CASTEAGRRHGYTF. For the CDR3, the DNA is TGTGCCAGCACCGAGGCAGGGCGCCGACATGGCTACACCTTC.

The V call is TRBV20-1, the J call TRBJ2-7, with D perhaps matching TRBD1 or TRBD2 (5 bases each). This CDR3 is built from 14 residues. CDR1 and CDR2 from the germline V gene are DFQATT and SNEGSKA (reference sequence). The CDR3 DNA follows: TGCAGCTGTAAACCGGGACCCGGACTGGGCGAGCAGTACTTC. Protein product: CSCKPGPGLGEQYF.

This clonotype was observed a few times. The rearrangement uses TRBV6-5 and TRBJ2-5; unclear D gene. Germline CDR1 MNHEY, CDR2 SVGAGI. V was shortened by 0 bases and J by 5 bases, with 7 bases between the two germline ends. The CDR3 contains 13 residues. The CDR3 sequence is CASSYSTGETQYF. The CDR3 DNA sequence: TGTGCCAGCAGTTACTCGACTGGGGAGACCCAGTACTTC.

This clonotype has just a few counts. J is TRBJ1-5 and V is TRBV29-1, with TRBD1 as a possible D gene (6 bases). The CDR3 contains 14 residues. Per germline, CDR1 SQVTM and CDR2 ANQGSEA. Trimming cost V 7 bases and J 6 bases, with 19 bases left between them. CDR3: CSEDRWEGVQPQHF. CDR3 in DNA: TGCAGCGAGGACAGATGGGAAGGGGTTCAGCCCCAGCATTTT.

This clonotype was seen many times. The chain has TRBV19 and TRBJ1-5; D is perhaps TRBD1 (5 bases). The V and J ends lost 4 bases and 4 bases respectively, with 5 bases between them. CDR3 length: 12 residues. CDR1 and CDR2 from the germline V gene are LNHDA and SQIVND (reference sequence). This CDR3 reads CASSRQNQPQHF. Written as DNA, the CDR3 is TGTGCCAGTAGTAGACAGAATCAGCCCCAGCATTTT. Based on the CDR3 plus reference TRBV19 and TRBJ1-5, the full variable domain is DGGITQSPKYLFRKEGQNVTLSCEQNLNHDAMYWYRQDPGQGLRLIYYSQIVNDFQKGDIAEGYSVSREKKESFPLTVTSAQKNPTAFYLCASSRQNQPQHFGDGTRLSIL.

The chain combines TRBV12-3 or TRBV12-4 with TRBJ2-3; 7 nucleotides line up with TRBD1. This CDR3 has 15 amino acids. V lost 5 bases and J lost 0; bases outside the gene matches: 5. The DNA of the CDR3 is TGTGCCAGCAGTATACAGGGGTTGAGCACAGATACGCAGTATTTT. Translation: CASSIQGLSTDTQYF.

As to this clonotype: A much larger clone is a single base away; this may be a read error. This chain uses TRBV5-1 with TRBJ1-2, with D perhaps matching TRBD1 (5 bases). Germline assignment: CDR1 SGHRS and CDR2 YFSETQ. CDR3 length: 13 residues. Here the CDR3 DNA reads TGCGCCAACAGCTCGGACACGGATTATGGCTACACCTTC. It is translated as CANSSDTDYGYTF.

This clonotype came up many times. This sequence joins TRBV7-6 and TRBJ2-7; tentative D call: TRBD1 (6 bases). The CDR3 totals 13 residues. Trimming removed 5 bases at V and 0 bases at J, with 8 bases between. CDR1 is SGHVS, CDR2 FNYEAQ, per germline. CDR3 nucleotide sequence: TGTGCCAGCAGCCAGGGGAGCTCCTACGAGCAGTACTTC. Residues: CASSQGSSYEQYF. The full variable domain, in which reference TRBV7-6 and TRBJ2-7 provide the parts outside the CDR3, is GAGVSQSPRYKVTKRGQDVALRCDPISGHVSLYWYRQALGQGPEFLTYFNYEAQQDKSGLPNDRFSAERPEGSISTLTIQRTEQRDSAMYRCASSQGSSYEQYFGPGTRLTVT.

Ten or more counts support this clonotype. J is TRBJ2-3 and V is TRBV24-1, with 9 positions matching TRBD1. CDR1 and CDR2 (germline): KGHDR, SFDVKD. J was trimmed by 6 bases and V by 4 bases; bases with no gene match: 13. The CDR3 contains 17 residues. Here the CDR3 DNA reads TGTGCCACCAGTGAAAAACACAGGGGGCACCACACCGATACGCAGTATTTT. This codes for CATSEKHRGHHTDTQYF.

This clonotype has at least ten counts. This chain connects TRBV7-9 to TRBJ2-7; D is perhaps TRBD1 (7 bases). The germline V gene encodes CDR1 SEHNR and CDR2 FQNEAQ (reference sequence). Trimming took 3 bases from V and 6 from J, leaving 15 bases between them. The CDR3 has 14 residues. DNA for the CDR3: TGTGCCAGCAGCTTGGAGGGGGCGCTTTCCGAGCAGTACTTC. As protein: CASSLEGALSEQYF.

This sequence joins TRBV6-5 and TRBJ2-1, with D tentatively TRBD1 (6 bases). The V end lost 0 bases, the J end lost 6 bases, and 12 bases lay between the germline ends. The CDR3 has 15 residues. CDR1 and CDR2 from the germline V gene are MNHEY and SVGAGI. CDR3: CASSYSYGQSNEQFF. In DNA form, the CDR3 reads TGTGCCAGCAGTTACTCATATGGACAGAGCAATGAGCAGTTCTTC.

This clonotype was detected many times. The genes are TRBV7-9 and TRBJ2-7; D unresolved. Germline loops: CDR1 SEHNR, CDR2 FQNEAQ (reference sequence). CDR3 length: 12 amino acids. Deletions cut 4 bases from V and 4 bases from J, with 8 bases between. The CDR3 nucleotides read TGTGCCAGCAGCTCAACCCTGTACGAGCAGTACTTC. Amino acids: CASSSTLYEQYF.

This clonotype was seen repeatedly, ten times or more. V usage is TRBV7-2 and J usage is TRBJ2-7; 8 nucleotides align to TRBD2. The V gene's germline CDR1 is SGHTA and CDR2 FQGNSA. V dropped 7 bases and J dropped 6; count of bases not matched to a gene: 14. The CDR3 runs to 15 residues. The CDR3: CASTVGWRGAVEQYF. The CDR3 DNA sequence: TGTGCCAGCACCGTTGGCTGGCGGGGGGCCGTCGAGCAGTACTTC.

The sample holds many counts of this clonotype. CDR3 DNA: TGCAGTGCTAGGGACAGGGCTGGCTACACCTTC. It codes for CSARDRAGYTF. This chain links TRBV20-1 with TRBJ1-2, with 8 positions matching TRBD1. Trimming cost V 3 bases and J 7 bases; bases outside gene matches: 1. The CDR3 is made up of 11 amino acids. CDR1 DFQATT and CDR2 SNEGSKA come from the germline V gene (reference sequence).

As to this clonotype: This may be a read error, as it is one base from a much larger clone. This chain uses TRBV11-1 with TRBJ2-7; D is ambiguous. V was cut by 5 bases and J by 3 bases, with 5 bases left in between. This CDR3 comprises 11 residues. Germline-derived CDR1 and CDR2 are SGHAT and FQDESV (reference sequence). For the CDR3, the DNA is TGTGCCAGCAGCATAAACTACGAGCAGTACTTC. This encodes CASSINYEQYF.

This clonotype has a handful of counts. This rearrangement joins TRBV4-3 to TRBJ2-3, with 10 positions matching TRBD2. V lost 3 bases and J lost 0; bases outside the gene matches: 3. Per germline, CDR1 LGHNA and CDR2 YSLEER. This CDR3 region has 16 residues. The CDR3 DNA reads as TGCGCCAGCAGCCATACTAGCGGGACTAGCACAGATACGCAGTATTTT. This sequence encodes CASSHTSGTSTDTQYF.

This clonotype was found a few times. This sequence joins TRBV28 and TRBJ2-3, with D maybe TRBD2 (6 bases). The CDR3 contains 14 residues. Trimming removed 6 bases from V and 2 bases from J, with 12 bases in between. The germline CDR1 and CDR2 sequences are MDHEN and SYDVKM. CDR3: CASRVAEATDTQYF. CDR3 DNA sequence: TGTGCCAGCAGGGTAGCGGAAGCCACAGATACGCAGTATTTT.

This clonotype was seen repeatedly, ten times or more. V usage is TRBV19 and J usage is TRBJ2-1; D remains ambiguous. The germline V gene encodes CDR1 LNHDA and CDR2 SQIVND (reference sequence). The germline V and J ends were trimmed by 5 bases and 5 bases, with 10 bases remaining between them. CDR3 length: 13 residues. This CDR3 is CASSPGPNNEQFF. The CDR3 region has the DNA TGTGCCAGTAGTCCCGGGCCGAACAATGAGCAGTTCTTC.

The chain joins TRBV2 to TRBJ2-3, with 10 bases that match TRBD2. The CDR3 extends over 15 amino acids. Germline V gene data show CDR1 as SNHLY and CDR2 as FYNNEI. Germline trimming cut 6 bases from V and 1 base from J; bases unmatched to any gene: 4. CDR3 region: CASSDLAGGTDTQYF. CDR3 DNA sequence: TGTGCCAGCAGCGACCTAGCGGGGGGCACAGATACGCAGTATTTT.

This clonotype was seen more than once but under ten times. This chain connects TRBV18 to TRBJ2-5, with TRBD2 matching 7 bases. The junction had 4 bases not matched to a gene; V was cut back by 5 bases and J by 1 base. Looked up from germline, CDR1 is KGHSH and CDR2 is LQKENI. The CDR3 is 14 residues long. In DNA, the CDR3 is TGTGCCAGCTCAGAGGGGAGGGTCCAAGAGACCCAGTACTTC. It yields the protein CASSEGRVQETQYF.

This clonotype was seen a few times. The V call is TRBV7-2, the J call TRBJ1-4; unclear D gene. The CDR3 is 15 residues long. V lost 1 base, J lost 4 bases, and 10 bases lay in between. In germline, CDR1 is SGHTA, CDR2 FQGNSA. The DNA for the CDR3 is TGTGCCAGCAGCTTAGGTGGTCAGCTTAATGAAAAACTGTTTTTT. It specifies CASSLGGQLNEKLFF.

This clonotype was seen many times. CDR3 in DNA: TGTGCCAGCAGCCAAGAGGCAGAAGAGACCCAGTACTTC. It encodes CASSQEAEETQYF. The chain employs TRBV14 and TRBJ2-5; D gene ambiguous. This CDR3 is built from 13 residues. V was trimmed by 0 bases and J by 3 bases, leaving 5 bases between them. CDR1 and CDR2 from the germline V gene are SGHDN and FVKESK.

This clonotype was seen many times. The DNA of the CDR3 is TGTGCCATCAGTTCCGCTGGGGCCAACGTCCTGACTTTC. This gives the protein CAISSAGANVLTF. The J gene is TRBJ2-6, the V gene TRBV10-3; D is unresolved. CDR1 is ENHRY, CDR2 SYGVKD, per germline. CDR3 length: 13 amino acids. V dropped 5 bases and J dropped 2 bases, with 4 bases sitting between them.